The entry that follows covers one TCR beta chain sequence. Its antigen is unknown. The study ran its PCR with 60 Vbeta and 13 Jbeta primers. In the authors' workflow: Around 10 million of the 60 million to 90 million unique TCR beta chains counted in a later analysis were shared. Libraries were prepared by immunoSEQ multiplex PCR; TCRdb keeps only in-frame clonotypes and omits some of them. The DNA was the basis for D and trimming; V, J and clone size are from that table. The table lists about 160,000 clones, 80% of them singletons. These data originate in a study of cytomegalovirus exposure and HLA in healthy donors. Study-wide results and caveats: A link between a missense DCLRE1C variant and TCR beta V- and J-gene trimming emerged from a later analysis. Later work associated fewer than 20,000 TCR beta sequences with HLA alleles at 0.05 false discovery rate.

With 3 bases clipped from V and 5 bases from J, the junction kept 3 bases outside the gene matches. This CDR3 has 14 residues. Germline values: CDR1 MDHEN, CDR2 SYDVKM. Specimen: PBMCs. The sequence derives from a man aged 25-45 years in good health and CMV-seronegative. V and J are TRBV28 and TRBJ1-4, with 7 positions matching TRBD1. CDR3 residues: CASSFYRGNEKLFF. CDR3 DNA sequence: TGTGCCAGCAGTTTTTACAGGGGAAATGAAAAACTGTTTTTT.